The 22 T cell receptor beta chains listed next were all sequenced from one sample in a study of shared clonotypes between healthy human individuals. The protocol was immunoSEQ multiplex PCR, while the TCRdb copy is restricted to in-frame clones and leaves out a portion. The sample gives about 2.3 million clones, 90% to 95% of which show up once; 0.3% to 0.4% is in the top ten. Sequenced input: naive CD4+ T cells from PBMCs. Subset described: CD45RA+ positively selected. These receptors were taken from a man younger than 35 in good health. Some clones in this sample may be carry-over from other donors' samples.

This rearrangement joins TRBV25-1 to TRBJ2-1; D not resolved. The CDR3 consists of 14 residues. Per the germline V gene, CDR1 is MGHDK and CDR2 is SYGVNS. Trimming took 3 bases from V and 7 from J, leaving 13 bases between them. The CDR3 DNA reads TGTGCCAGCAGTGAGTGGCTAGGTAATAATGAGCAGTTCTTC. This encodes CASSEWLGNNEQFF.

The chain recombines TRBV11-3 with TRBJ2-7; TRBD1 aligns across 9 bases. CDR1 is SGHNT and CDR2 is YENEEA in the germline V gene. Trimming removed 5 bases from V and 3 bases from J; junction bases left unmatched: 20. CDR3 size: 19 residues. For the CDR3, the DNA is TGTGCCAGCAGCCGCTACCCCACGGGACAGGGAATAGGAAGCTACGAGCAGTACTTC. Its protein is CASSRYPTGQGIGSYEQYF.

The chain is built from TRBV9 and TRBJ1-5; perhaps TRBD1 as D (5 bases). Trimming stripped 0 bases from V and 11 bases from J, with 18 bases between. Germline CDR1 SGDLS, CDR2 YYNGEE. The CDR3 spans 15 residues. The CDR3 nucleotides are TGTGCCAGCAGCGTAGACAGCGGGGGAGGTGGGACCCAGCATTTT. Translated, it gives CASSVDSGGGGTQHF.

The CDR3 region has the DNA TGCGCCAGCAGCTCGCTCACGAACGCGGGGGGAAACACCATATATTTT. Encoded protein: CASSSLTNAGGNTIYF. The V and J genes are TRBV5-1 and TRBJ1-3, with D hard to call. Germline lookup yields CDR1 SGHRS and CDR2 YFSETQ. CDR3 size: 16 residues. V lost 3 bases to trimming and J lost 4 bases, with 17 bases between them.

The V and J genes are TRBV6-1 and TRBJ2-3; D uncertain. The V gene's germline CDR1 is MNHNS and CDR2 SASEGT. The CDR3 spans 12 residues. V shed 8 bases and J shed 5 bases, with 11 bases lying between them. The DNA for the CDR3 is TGTGCCAGCCGCGGCCACGGAGATACGCAGTATTTT. Protein: CASRGHGDTQYF.

The rearrangement links TRBV9 to TRBJ2-5; D not resolved. The CDR3 loop spans 15 amino acids. V dropped 0 bases and J dropped 2 bases, with 11 bases sitting between them. Germline loops: CDR1 SGDLS, CDR2 YYNGEE. This chain's CDR3 is CASSVGPKTQETQYF. CDR3 bases: TGTGCCAGCAGCGTAGGGCCGAAGACTCAAGAGACCCAGTACTTC.

For this clone: Other DNA sequences from this sample encode an identical CDR3 as well. The V call is TRBV5-1, the J call TRBJ2-7; 8 positions agree with TRBD1. The CDR3 sequence is 14 residues long. Looked up from germline, CDR1 is SGHRS and CDR2 is YFSETQ. Trimming at V came to 4 bases and at J to 2 bases, leaving 5 bases not matched to a gene. The DNA for the CDR3 is TGCGCCAGCAGCCCAGGGACAGGTACCTACGAGCAGTACTTC. Its protein is CASSPGTGTYEQYF.

The sample holds one count of this clone. Other DNA sequences of this sample code for an identical CDR3. The V call is TRBV2, the J call TRBJ2-7; D is ambiguous. From germline, CDR1 is SNHLY and CDR2 FYNNEI. This CDR3 is 12 amino acids long. V was clipped by 5 bases and J by 0 bases, with 5 bases between them. The CDR3: CASSRPSYEQYF. Here the CDR3 DNA reads TGTGCCAGCAGTCGACCCTCCTACGAGCAGTACTTC.

The table lists this clone with a few counts. The chain links TRBV4-2 to TRBJ1-1, with D unresolved. Trimming took off 6 bases at V and 6 bases at J, with 17 bases between the two ends. Germline V gene data show CDR1 as LGHNA and CDR2 as YNFKEQ. The CDR3 spans 14 residues. The CDR3 nucleotides read TGTGCCAGCAGTCACACCGGGCCCGGCCCTGAAGCTTTCTTT. This codes for CASSHTGPGPEAFF.

This chain joins TRBV29-1 and TRBJ1-2, with D hard to call. This CDR3 spans 14 amino acids. CDR1 is SQVTM, CDR2 ANQGSEA, per germline. V was cut by 8 bases and J by 0 bases, with 16 bases left in between. The CDR3 protein is CSFNPGSANYGYTF. DNA of the CDR3: TGCAGCTTCAATCCCGGCAGCGCTAACTATGGCTACACCTTC.

The gene calls are TRBV28 and TRBJ2-7; a weak D match, TRBD2 (5 bases). The CDR3 has 14 amino acids. CDR1 is MDHEN, CDR2 SYDVKM, per germline. V was trimmed by 5 bases and J by 6 bases, leaving 17 bases between them. In DNA form, the CDR3 reads TGTGCCAGCAGTACTAGTATCCCTAAGGGCGAGCAGTACTTC. Protein sequence: CASSTSIPKGEQYF.

This clone came up a few times. The V gene is TRBV2, the J gene TRBJ2-5, with D hard to call. Germline lookup yields CDR1 SNHLY and CDR2 FYNNEI. The CDR3 totals 12 residues. V was shortened by 8 bases and J by 7 bases, with 14 bases between the two germline ends. CDR3 nucleotides: TGTGCCAGCGGCTACCGCTCCTCGACCCAGTACTTC. Encoded protein: CASGYRSSTQYF. Based on the CDR3 plus reference TRBV2 and TRBJ2-5, the full variable domain is EPEVTQTPSHQVTQMGQEVILRCVPISNHLYFYWYRQILGQKVEFLVSFYNNEISEKSEIFDDQFSVERPDGSNFTLKIRSTKLEDSAMYFCASGYRSSTQYFGPGTRLLVL.

V and J are TRBV29-1 and TRBJ2-1; possible D gene TRBD2, 7 bases. V shed 8 bases and J shed 4 bases, with 24 bases lying between them. Germline lookup yields CDR1 SQVTM and CDR2 ANQGSEA. The CDR3 spans 16 residues. The CDR3 bases are TGCAGCTACCTCACACGGGCGGGGGCTCTTTACAATGAGCAGTTCTTC. Its protein product is CSYLTRAGALYNEQFF.

This sequence joins TRBV5-6 and TRBJ1-2; D unclear. Germline V CDR1 and CDR2: SGHDT, YYEEEE. This CDR3 has 14 residues. Deletions cut 2 bases from V and 8 bases from J, with 16 bases between. CDR3 bases: TGTGCCAGCAGCTTCTTCACCGGCATAGGAGGCTACACCTTC. It translates to CASSFFTGIGGYTF.

The rearrangement links TRBV5-1 to TRBJ2-1; D not resolved. Trimming cost V 0 bases and J 4 bases, with 11 bases left between them. Germline V gives CDR1 SGHRS, CDR2 YFSETQ. The CDR3 has 15 residues. CDR3 loop: CASSLEQKMYNEQFF. CDR3 DNA sequence: TGCGCCAGCAGCTTGGAGCAGAAGATGTACAATGAGCAGTTCTTC.

In regard to this clone: Different DNA sequences within this sample yield the same CDR3. This chain joins TRBV4-3 and TRBJ2-3; a possible D gene is TRBD1 (6 bases). The CDR3 loop spans 13 amino acids. The V end was cut by 0 bases, the J end by 6 bases, with 7 bases between. Germline V lookup: CDR1 LGHNA, CDR2 YSLEER. The CDR3 DNA reads TGCGCCAGCAGCCAAGATAGGGGGGATACGCAGTATTTT. Translated: CASSQDRGDTQYF.

Remarks on this clone: The same CDR3 arises from other DNA sequences in this sample as well. The J gene is TRBJ1-4, the V gene TRBV20-1; TRBD1 is a possible D gene (6 bases). The CDR3 is 11 residues long. CDR1 and CDR2 from the germline V gene are DFQATT and SNEGSKA (reference sequence). V lost 6 bases and J lost 8, with 10 bases in between. CDR3 DNA sequence: TGCAGTGCCCCAAGGGGGGAAAAACTGTTTTTT. Protein: CSAPRGEKLFF.

The table lists this clone with a count of one. The genes are TRBV5-1 and TRBJ2-3; D may correspond to TRBD1 or TRBD2 (5 bases each). The CDR3 has 15 residues. V was trimmed by 2 bases and J by 0 bases, leaving 10 bases between them. Germline V gene sequence: CDR1 SGHRS, CDR2 YFSETQ. Written as DNA, the CDR3 is TGCGCCAGCAGCTTTGGAGGACAAAGCACAGATACGCAGTATTTT. This codes for CASSFGGQSTDTQYF.

The chain uses TRBV9 and TRBJ1-2; TRBD1 matches 8 bases. The junction had 5 bases not matched to a gene; V was cut back by 3 bases and J by 4 bases. The CDR3 length is 14 residues. CDR1 is SGDLS, CDR2 YYNGEE, per germline. In DNA form, the CDR3 reads TGTGCCAGCAGCGCAGGGGGCGTACTCTATGGCTACACCTTC. As protein: CASSAGGVLYGYTF.

This chain joins TRBV15 and TRBJ1-2; 8 nucleotides agree with TRBD1. The CDR3 totals 15 residues. The junction had 8 bases not matched to a gene; V was cut back by 3 bases and J by 5 bases. Per the germline V gene, CDR1 is LNHNV and CDR2 is YYDKDF (reference sequence). CDR3 DNA: TGTGCCACCAGCAGCGCAGGGGGCAGTGGGTATGGCTACACCTTC. Translation gives CATSSAGGSGYGYTF.

The chain has TRBV7-9 and TRBJ1-1; D gene uncertain. V lost 0 bases and J lost 3, with 8 bases in between. The CDR3 covers 14 residues. Per the germline V gene, CDR1 is SEHNR and CDR2 is FQNEAQ (reference sequence). The CDR3 sequence is CASSLALGYTEAFF. The CDR3 DNA reads as TGTGCCAGCAGCTTAGCCCTGGGGTACACTGAAGCTTTCTTT.

The V and J genes are TRBV2 and TRBJ2-2, with D hard to call. In germline, CDR1 is SNHLY, CDR2 FYNNEI. V lost 10 bases and J lost 7, with 19 bases in between. The CDR3 has 14 residues. CDR3 nucleotides: TGTGCCACCGGAAGAACGCCCGGCTACGGGGAGCTGTTTTTT. This encodes CATGRTPGYGELFF.